This TCR beta chain was sequenced in a study of prognosis after radiotherapy for stage I lung cancer (dated by TCRdb to the early 2020s). About the full investigation: Approximately 20 stage I NSCLC patients were enrolled in Nanjing, China, between early 2018 and January 2019. SBRT was given in 3 to 5 fractions with a biologically effective dose of at least 100 Gy, using image-guided IMRT or VMAT. For each of the approximately 20 patients, one blood sample was taken before SBRT and one after, so the study sequenced roughly 38 samples in total. After SBRT, distant metastases developed in about 20% of the 19 patients at a median of 7 months, while the remaining 15 patients had no significant progression. No patient received concurrent therapy alongside SBRT. Some twelve patients had adenocarcinoma and seven had squamous cell carcinoma as the tumor histology. Every patient was regarded as medically inoperable, because of comorbidities in 11 to 12 cases and refusal of surgery in seven or eight cases. Several patients had oligometastatic NSCLC after their primary tumor was surgically resected, and roughly 14 patients had newly diagnosed primary stage I lung tumors. This study profiled peripheral blood TCR beta repertoires from stage I NSCLC patients before and after stereotactic body radiotherapy and linked the repertoires to distant failure. Ages in the cohort of about a dozen men and over 5 women ranged from roughly 50 to 85 years, with a median of 74.

General conclusions and limits of the study: After SBRT, the number of unique TCR clones decreased (median roughly 10,000 before versus several thousand after; Wilcoxon paired P=0.011). Tumor specificity of expanded TCR clones was not determined. TRBV and TRBJ usage frequencies reportedly differed by metastasis status, in two V genes at baseline and in roughly ten V and two J genes after SBRT. The study was limited by its small cohort and short follow-up, and the findings require independent validation. No adjustment for multiple comparisons was applied to any of the reported P values. Post-SBRT Shannon entropy and its change from baseline were lower in patients who developed distant metastases; baseline Shannon entropy was not associated with metastases.

All patients had node-negative disease on CT and PET/CT, and none had a history of other malignancies or had previously received chemotherapy or radiotherapy. At each of two time points, 4.5 to 7 milliliters of peripheral venous blood were collected in EDTA tubes. Ficoll-Paque Plus density-gradient centrifugation was used to isolate PBMCs. Samples were stored at -80°C immediately after collection until analysis. Concerning this clonotype itself: Its antigen has not been determined. No much larger clone exists at a distance of one base, and base qualities are not known.

Two rounds of multiplex PCR were performed to amplify the TCR beta CDR3 region from genomic DNA. In the first round of PCR, primers specific to each TRBV and TRBJ gene were used, and the primer sequences are filed in Chinese patent CN105087789A. The second PCR round used universal primers. The Roche High Pure PCR Template Preparation Kit was used to extract genomic DNA from the frozen PBMCs. An Illumina HiSeq 3000 was used to sequence the libraries paired-end with 151 bp reads. Under the source paper's analysis protocol: Raw reads lacking the multiplex PCR primer sequences were removed with CutAdapt. PEAR was used to merge high-quality paired reads into contigs. By alignment to reference sequences, MiXCR assigned TRB V, D and J gene segments to each contig. CDR3 sequences were clustered by base quality and sequence similarity to remove sequencing errors. Shannon entropy normalized by the natural log of productive TCR sequence number was used as the measure of diversity. Clonality was defined as one minus Shannon entropy divided by the natural log of the number of unique clonotypes. Using the Youden index from ROC curves, the researchers picked the repertoire-metric cut-offs for progression-free survival, and all analyses were carried out in R 3.5.3. The public reads were reprocessed in TCRdb via fastp at Q25 and MiXCR, keeping in-frame beta chains. A single entry per CDR3 protein holds the most common genes and DNA from its merged rows. The V and J calls shown here were made by TCRdb, not taken from the authors' results. The sample table lists around 30,000 distinct CDR3 sequences, less than 35% of them with a count of one. The ten largest clones add up to approximately 16% of the sample.

This material consisted of PBMCs, taken before or after stereotactic body radiation therapy (not recorded which). The clonotype comes from a donor over 45 with non-small cell lung cancer.

The nucleotide sequence reads TGTGCCAGCAGCTCCCAACGCAGGGACATTCAGTACTTC. This sequence encodes CASSSQRRDIQYF. This chain is built from TRBV5-8 and TRBJ2-4, with a weak D call of TRBD1 (5 bases match). The CDR3 has 13 amino acids, counting the end cysteine and phenylalanine. The sequence is cut down to CDR3 DNA, 39 bases in frame from base 1. V loses 3 bases of germline sequence and J loses 8 bases, and the interval between the two ends is 12 bases. Sequences SGHTS (CDR1) and YDEGEE (CDR2) are obtained from the germline V gene.